The clone carrying this T cell receptor beta chain has more than one count but fewer than ten. The antigen is undetermined. The CDR3 has 13 amino acids. The V gene lost 5 bases and the J gene lost 5 bases, with 7 bases spanning the gap. With a J-beta primer mix and a sample-barcoded 5' primer, a second PCR ran about 7 to 11 cycles. One entry per CDR3 protein, called by TCRdb with MiXCR from the 5' RACE reads. The profile shows approximately 780,000 distinct CDR3 sequences, roughly 25% of them singletons. The data originate from a study of blood T cells in healthy people across ages. Study-level points and caveats: Higher diversity, along with more naive CD4+ cells, distinguished long-lived donors from aged donors.

The same sample was also studied in work on T cells of mothers and their children.

This sequence originates from a boy younger than 18 in good health. This chain joins TRBV12-3 or TRBV12-4 and TRBJ2-6, with D uncertain. Material: blood. CDR3 region: CASSPSRANVLTF. The CDR3 DNA is TGTGCCAGCAGTCCAAGTCGGGCCAACGTCCTGACTTTC.